The rows below give T cell receptor beta chains drawn from one sample of a study of persistence of HIV-infected CD4 T cells. The repertoire was sequenced with immunoSEQ multiplex PCR; TCRdb's copy has only in-frame clones and lacks some. Of about 37,000 clones in the sample, approximately 88% were seen once. Antigens for these TCRs are unknown. The specimen comprised CD4+ T cells sorted from PBMCs after approximately 19-hour stimulation, sampled from a patient who received antiretroviral therapy. All receptors derive from an adult man with HIV who was CMV-seropositive. Both conserved end residues are part of each CDR3. D genes are given only for firm matches. Size is stated for part of the rows, as once, few or many counts, or as a class when the clone is expanded.

TRBD2	TRBV4-1	TRBJ2-7	NA	CASSGGGSSYEQYF	TGCGCCAGCAGCGGGGGGGGGAGCTCCTACGAGCAGTACTTC
TRBD1	TRBV9	TRBJ2-3	NA	CASSVANRGDTQYF	TGTGCCAGCAGCGTAGCCAACAGGGGGGATACGCAGTATTTT
NA	TRBV30	TRBJ2-5	NA	CAWSPDLYQETQYF	TGTGCCTGGAGTCCAGATCTTTACCAAGAGACCCAGTACTTC
NA	TRBV29-1	TRBJ1-1	once	CSVDRDRKNTEAFF	TGCAGCGTTGATAGGGACCGTAAGAACACTGAAGCTTTCTTT
NA	TRBV18	TRBJ2-1	NA	CASSYSNYEQFF	TGTGCCAGCTCGTACAGTAATTATGAGCAGTTCTTC
NA	TRBV2	TRBJ1-4	NA	CASRGQPLEKLFF	TGTGCCAGCAGAGGTCAGCCACTTGAAAAACTGTTTTTT
NA	TRBV3-1/TRBV3-2	TRBJ1-1	NA	CASSLRPGTEAFF	TGTGCCAGCAGTCTCCGCCCGGGAACTGAAGCTTTCTTT
NA	TRBV4-1	TRBJ1-2	once	CASSSSLGWGVGGYTF	TGCGCCAGCAGCTCATCCCTGGGGTGGGGGGTCGGAGGCTACACCTTC
NA	TRBV29-1	TRBJ2-5	NA	CSVRGNRAGQETQYF	TGCAGCGTGAGAGGGAACAGGGCTGGACAAGAGACCCAGTACTTC
TRBD2	TRBV11-2	TRBJ2-1	NA	CASSLDLAGGNEQFF	TGTGCCAGCAGCTTAGATCTGGCGGGGGGGAATGAGCAGTTCTTC
NA	TRBV20-1	TRBJ2-5	NA	CSASVGRQTQYF	TGCAGTGCTAGTGTGGGAAGACAGACCCAGTACTTC
TRBD1	TRBV7-6	TRBJ1-1	NA	CASSSSYPGTGGNTEAFF	TGTGCCAGCAGCTCCTCTTACCCCGGGACAGGGGGGAACACTGAAGCTTTCTTT
TRBD1	TRBV2	TRBJ2-5	NA	CASSVGQGETQYF	TGTGCCAGCAGTGTCGGACAGGGGGAGACCCAGTACTTC
TRBD1	TRBV29-1	TRBJ2-3	few	CSVTGTGGTDTQYF	TGCAGCGTGACCGGGACAGGGGGAACAGATACGCAGTATTTT
NA	TRBV5-1	TRBJ1-1	NA	CASSLVGGWGTEAFF	TGCGCCAGCAGCTTAGTCGGGGGCTGGGGCACTGAAGCTTTCTTT
NA	TRBV30	TRBJ2-2	NA	CASPIPGKNTGELFF	TGTGCCTCCCCGATCCCCGGGAAGAACACCGGGGAGCTGTTTTTT
NA	TRBV7-2	TRBJ1-2	NA	CASSYRQPGGDGYTF	TGTGCCAGCAGCTACCGACAGCCTGGTGGAGATGGCTACACCTTC
NA	TRBV19	TRBJ1-2	few	CASSIGGLIGYGYTF	TGTGCCAGTAGTATAGGGGGTTTAATCGGCTATGGCTACACCTTC
NA	TRBV5-4	TRBJ2-3	NA	CASSQTRSTDTQYF	TGTGCCAGCAGCCAAACTAGGAGCACAGATACGCAGTATTTT
TRBD2	TRBV11-2	TRBJ2-7	NA	CGSSFSGGSYEQYF	TGTGGCAGCAGCTTCAGCGGGGGGTCCTACGAGCAGTACTTC
NA	TRBV18	TRBJ2-6	NA	CASSPITAGPNGANVLTF	TGTGCCAGCTCACCAATAACAGCCGGCCCTAACGGGGCCAACGTCCTGACTTTC
NA	TRBV30	TRBJ1-5	NA	CAWSVNSNQPQHF	TGTGCCTGGAGTGTAAACAGCAATCAGCCCCAGCATTTT
TRBD1	TRBV5-1	TRBJ1-2	few	CASSGQDLYGYTF	TGCGCCAGCAGTGGACAGGACCTCTATGGCTACACCTTC
NA	TRBV7-9	TRBJ2-5	once	CASSPSGSQETQYF	TGTGCCAGCAGCCCCAGCGGCTCTCAAGAGACCCAGTACTTC
NA	TRBV15	TRBJ2-6	few	CATSRTGPGANVLTF	TGTGCCACCAGCAGAACAGGGCCTGGGGCCAACGTCCTGACTTTC
TRBD2	TRBV19	TRBJ2-3	NA	CASSMIPRLAGGTDTQYF	TGTGCCAGTAGTATGATCCCGAGACTAGCGGGAGGCACAGATACGCAGTATTTT
NA	TRBV5-4	TRBJ2-7	once	CASSSLGGGDEQYF	TGTGCCAGCAGCTCTCTGGGGGGGGGCGACGAGCAGTACTTC
NA	TRBV7-2	TRBJ2-1	NA	CASSAGGRNEQFF	TGTGCCAGCAGCGCCGGGGGAAGGAATGAGCAGTTCTTC
NA	TRBV27	TRBJ1-3	NA	CASSQGPRNTIYF	TGTGCCAGCAGCCAGGGGCCGAGAAACACCATATATTTT
NA	TRBV4-1	TRBJ1-6	NA	CASSQAYGIFNSPLHF	TGCGCCAGCAGCCAGGCCTACGGGATTTTTAATTCACCCCTCCACTTT
TRBD1	TRBV27	TRBJ1-2	NA	CASSLTGDNYGYTF	TGTGCCAGCAGTTTGACAGGGGACAACTATGGCTACACCTTC
NA	TRBV5-5	TRBJ1-5	NA	CASSLLGEDNQPQHF	TGTGCCAGCAGCTTGCTAGGGGAGGACAATCAGCCCCAGCATTTT
NA	TRBV6-6	TRBJ1-4	NA	CASSYGQTNEKLFF	TGTGCCAGCAGTTACGGTCAGACTAATGAAAAACTGTTTTTT
NA	TRBV5-5	TRBJ1-4	NA	CASSLVALNEKLFF	TGTGCCAGCAGCTTGGTGGCTCTCAATGAAAAACTGTTTTTT
TRBD1	TRBV19	TRBJ1-2	NA	CASSPRRDRGTGYTF	TGTGCCAGTAGTCCGAGGAGGGACAGGGGAACGGGCTACACCTTC
NA	TRBV27	TRBJ1-2	NA	CASSLAVDYGYTF	TGTGCCAGCAGTCTAGCCGTGGATTATGGCTACACCTTC
NA	TRBV2	TRBJ1-4	NA	CASRIRQATNEKLFF	TGTGCCAGCAGAATAAGACAGGCAACTAATGAAAAACTGTTTTTT
NA	TRBV7-2	TRBJ2-5	NA	CASSSGDVETQYF	TGTGCCAGCAGCTCCGGGGACGTCGAGACCCAGTACTTC
TRBD1	TRBV2	TRBJ1-6	few	CASRDGQGQNSPLHF	TGTGCCAGCAGAGATGGACAGGGGCAAAATTCACCCCTCCACTTT
TRBD2	TRBV11-3	TRBJ2-1	once	CASSPGLAKNNEQFF	TGTGCCAGCAGCCCTGGACTAGCGAAGAACAATGAGCAGTTCTTC
NA	TRBV6-5	TRBJ2-4	NA	CASSYSASLAKNIQYF	TGTGCCAGCAGTTACTCGGCTTCCCTAGCCAAAAACATTCAGTACTTC
TRBD2	TRBV7-6	TRBJ2-3	NA	CASSSLAGGQYF	TGTGCCAGCAGCTCTTTAGCGGGAGGGCAGTATTTT
TRBD1	TRBV19	TRBJ2-7	NA	CASSGGSGTGMHEQYF	TGTGCCAGTAGTGGAGGGTCCGGGACAGGGATGCACGAGCAGTACTTC
NA	TRBV6-5	TRBJ2-3	NA	CASSFSQGSTDTQYF	TGTGCCAGCAGTTTTTCCCAGGGCAGCACAGATACGCAGTATTTT
NA	TRBV3-1/TRBV3-2	TRBJ2-7	NA	CASSQDGQVSYEQYF	TGTGCCAGCAGCCAAGATGGGCAGGTCTCCTACGAGCAGTACTTC
TRBD2	TRBV7-2	TRBJ2-5	once	CASSVGGAQQETQYF	TGTGCCAGCAGCGTCGGGGGGGCCCAACAAGAGACCCAGTACTTC
TRBD2	TRBV10-3	TRBJ2-5	NA	CAISRGGGPVGQYF	TGTGCCATCAGTCGAGGCGGGGGGCCAGTCGGCCAGTACTTC
TRBD2	TRBV6-4	TRBJ2-1	NA	CASSHRTSGNLYNEQFF	TGTGCCAGCAGTCACCGGACTAGCGGGAACCTCTACAATGAGCAGTTCTTC
NA	TRBV6-5	TRBJ1-5	once	CASSRDTSNQPQHF	TGTGCCAGCAGCCGGGACACCAGCAATCAGCCCCAGCATTTT
TRBD1	TRBV5-1	TRBJ2-6	NA	CASSLSGQGLSGANVLTF	TGCGCCAGCAGCTTGTCGGGACAGGGTTTATCTGGGGCCAACGTCCTGACTTTC
NA	TRBV6-4	TRBJ1-5	NA	CASSDSGYNQPQHF	TGTGCCAGCAGTGACTCCGGGTACAATCAGCCCCAGCATTTT
NA	TRBV30	TRBJ1-5	NA	CAWSVASGVFSNQPQHF	TGTGCCTGGAGTGTAGCCTCCGGGGTTTTTAGCAATCAGCCCCAGCATTTT
NA	TRBV30	TRBJ2-6	NA	CAWSVRSGANVLTF	TGTGCCTGGAGTGTCCGGTCAGGGGCCAACGTCCTGACTTTC
NA	TRBV6-5	TRBJ2-7	NA	CASEQPDSYEQYF	TGTGCCAGTGAGCAGCCTGACTCCTACGAGCAGTACTTC
NA	TRBV29-1	TRBJ1-1	NA	CSVGRTEAFF	TGCAGCGTGGGGAGAACTGAAGCTTTCTTT